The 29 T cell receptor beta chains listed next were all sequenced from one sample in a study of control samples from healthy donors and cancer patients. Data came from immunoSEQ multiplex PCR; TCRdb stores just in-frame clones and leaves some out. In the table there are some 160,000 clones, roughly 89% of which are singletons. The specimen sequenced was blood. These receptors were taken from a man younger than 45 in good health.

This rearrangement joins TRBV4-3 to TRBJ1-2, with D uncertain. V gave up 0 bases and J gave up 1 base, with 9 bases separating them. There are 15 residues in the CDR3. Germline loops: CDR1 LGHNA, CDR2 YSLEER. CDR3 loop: CASSQEHGVNYGYTF. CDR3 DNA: TGCGCCAGCAGCCAAGAACATGGAGTTAACTATGGCTACACCTTC.

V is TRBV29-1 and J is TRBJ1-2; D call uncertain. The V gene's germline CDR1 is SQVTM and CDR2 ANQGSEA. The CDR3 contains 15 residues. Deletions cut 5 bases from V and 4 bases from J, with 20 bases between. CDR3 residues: CSVSKTSRWGYGYTF. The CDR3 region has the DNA TGCAGCGTTAGCAAGACTTCCCGGTGGGGCTATGGCTACACCTTC.

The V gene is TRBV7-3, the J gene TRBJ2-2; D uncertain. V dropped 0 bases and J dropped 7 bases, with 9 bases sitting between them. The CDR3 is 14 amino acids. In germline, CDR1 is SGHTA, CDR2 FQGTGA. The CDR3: CASSLTGPGGELFF. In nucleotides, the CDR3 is TGTGCCAGCAGCTTAACGGGTCCAGGCGGGGAGCTGTTTTTT.

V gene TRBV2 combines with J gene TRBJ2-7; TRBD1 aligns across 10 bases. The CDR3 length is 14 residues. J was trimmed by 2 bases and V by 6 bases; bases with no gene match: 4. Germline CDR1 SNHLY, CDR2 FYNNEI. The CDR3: CASRLGQGTYEQYF. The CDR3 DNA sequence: TGTGCCAGCAGGTTGGGACAGGGGACCTACGAGCAGTACTTC.

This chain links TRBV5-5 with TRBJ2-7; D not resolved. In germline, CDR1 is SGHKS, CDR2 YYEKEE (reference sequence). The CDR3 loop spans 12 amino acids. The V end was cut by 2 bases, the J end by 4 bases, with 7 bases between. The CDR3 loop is CASSLLRYEQYF. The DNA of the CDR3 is TGTGCCAGCAGCTTATTACGTTACGAGCAGTACTTC.

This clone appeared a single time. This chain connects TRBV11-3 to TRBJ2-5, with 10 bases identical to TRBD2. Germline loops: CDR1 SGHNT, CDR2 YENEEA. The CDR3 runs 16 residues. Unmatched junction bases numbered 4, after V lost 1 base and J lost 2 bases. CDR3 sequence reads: CASSLGLAGDQETQYF. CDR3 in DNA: TGTGCCAGCAGCTTAGGGCTAGCGGGGGATCAAGAGACCCAGTACTTC.

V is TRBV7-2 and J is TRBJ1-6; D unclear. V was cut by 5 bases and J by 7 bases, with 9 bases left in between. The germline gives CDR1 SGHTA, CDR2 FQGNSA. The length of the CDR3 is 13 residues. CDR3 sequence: CASSPQWNSPLHF. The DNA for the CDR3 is TGTGCCAGCAGCCCACAATGGAATTCACCCCTCCACTTT.

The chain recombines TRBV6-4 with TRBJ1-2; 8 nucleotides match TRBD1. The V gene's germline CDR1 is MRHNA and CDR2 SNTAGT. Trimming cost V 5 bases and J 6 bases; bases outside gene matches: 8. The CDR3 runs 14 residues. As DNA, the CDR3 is TGTGCCAGCAGTCCATCAGGGGGCGCGAATGGCTACACCTTC. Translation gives CASSPSGGANGYTF.

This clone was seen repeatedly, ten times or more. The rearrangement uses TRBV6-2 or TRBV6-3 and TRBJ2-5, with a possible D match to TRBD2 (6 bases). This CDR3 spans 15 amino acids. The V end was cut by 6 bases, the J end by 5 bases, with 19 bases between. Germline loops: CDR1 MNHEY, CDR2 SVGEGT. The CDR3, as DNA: TGTGCCAGCAGCCTCGGTGGAGCGGGCGTGGAGACCCAGTACTTC. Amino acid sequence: CASSLGGAGVETQYF.

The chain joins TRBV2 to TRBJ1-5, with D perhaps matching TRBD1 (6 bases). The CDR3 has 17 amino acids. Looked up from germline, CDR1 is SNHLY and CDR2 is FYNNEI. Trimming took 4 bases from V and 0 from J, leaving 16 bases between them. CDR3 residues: CASSAKGVHYSNQPQHF. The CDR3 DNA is TGTGCCAGCAGTGCGAAGGGGGTCCACTATAGCAATCAGCCCCAGCATTTT.

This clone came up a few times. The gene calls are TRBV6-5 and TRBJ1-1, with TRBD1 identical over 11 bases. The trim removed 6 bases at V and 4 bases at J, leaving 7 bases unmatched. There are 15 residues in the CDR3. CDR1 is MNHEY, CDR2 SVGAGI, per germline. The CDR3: CASSWTGGESTEAFF. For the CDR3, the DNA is TGTGCCAGCAGCTGGACAGGGGGCGAATCCACTGAAGCTTTCTTT.

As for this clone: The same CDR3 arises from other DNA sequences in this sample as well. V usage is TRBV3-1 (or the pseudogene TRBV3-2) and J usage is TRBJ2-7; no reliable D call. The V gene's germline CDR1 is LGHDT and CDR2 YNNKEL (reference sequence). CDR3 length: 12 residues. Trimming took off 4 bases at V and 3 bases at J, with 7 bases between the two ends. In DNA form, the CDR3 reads TGTGCCAGCAGCCCAACGGGCTACGAGCAGTACTTC. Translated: CASSPTGYEQYF.

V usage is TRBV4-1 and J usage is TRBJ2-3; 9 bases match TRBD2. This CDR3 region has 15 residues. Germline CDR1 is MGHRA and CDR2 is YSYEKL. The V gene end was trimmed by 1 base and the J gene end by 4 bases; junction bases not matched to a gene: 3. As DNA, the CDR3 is TGCGCCAGCAGCCAAGCGCAGCGGGAGGCAGATACGCAGTATTTT. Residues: CASSQAQREADTQYF.

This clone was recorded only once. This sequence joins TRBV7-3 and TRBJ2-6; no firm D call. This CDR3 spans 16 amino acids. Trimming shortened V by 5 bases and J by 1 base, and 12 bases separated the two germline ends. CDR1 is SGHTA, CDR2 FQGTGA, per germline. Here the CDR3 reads CASSPPPGSGANVLTF. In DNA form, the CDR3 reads TGTGCCAGCAGCCCTCCCCCCGGGTCTGGGGCCAACGTCCTGACTTTC.

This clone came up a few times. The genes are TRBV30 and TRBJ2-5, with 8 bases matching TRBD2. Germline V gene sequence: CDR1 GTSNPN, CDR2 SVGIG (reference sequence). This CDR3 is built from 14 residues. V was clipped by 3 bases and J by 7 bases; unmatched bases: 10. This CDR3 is CAWSSGGGPGTQYF. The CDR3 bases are TGTGCCTGGAGCTCCGGGGGGGGCCCAGGGACCCAGTACTTC. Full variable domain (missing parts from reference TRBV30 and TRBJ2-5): SQTIHQWPATLVQPVGSPLSLECTVEGTSNPNLYWYRQAAGRGLQLLFYSVGIGQISSEVPQNLSASRPQDRQFILSSKKLLLSDSGFYLCAWSSGGGPGTQYFGPGTRLLVL.

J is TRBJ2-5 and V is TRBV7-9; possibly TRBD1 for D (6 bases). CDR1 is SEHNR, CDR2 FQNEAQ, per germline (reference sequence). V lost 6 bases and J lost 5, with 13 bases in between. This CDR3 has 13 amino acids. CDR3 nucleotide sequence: TGTGCCAGCAGTTTGGGGGCCGGGGAGACCCAGTACTTC. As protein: CASSLGAGETQYF.

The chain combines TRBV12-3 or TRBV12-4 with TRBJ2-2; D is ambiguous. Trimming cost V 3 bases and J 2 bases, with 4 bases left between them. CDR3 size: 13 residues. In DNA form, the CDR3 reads TGTGCCAGCAGTTTCGGAAACACCGGGGAGCTGTTTTTT. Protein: CASSFGNTGELFF.

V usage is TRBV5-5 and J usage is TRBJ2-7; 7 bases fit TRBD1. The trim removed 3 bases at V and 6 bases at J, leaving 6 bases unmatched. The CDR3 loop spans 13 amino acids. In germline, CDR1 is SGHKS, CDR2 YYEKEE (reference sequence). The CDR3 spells CASSSGTATEQYF. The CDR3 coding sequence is TGTGCCAGCAGCTCCGGGACAGCGACCGAGCAGTACTTC.

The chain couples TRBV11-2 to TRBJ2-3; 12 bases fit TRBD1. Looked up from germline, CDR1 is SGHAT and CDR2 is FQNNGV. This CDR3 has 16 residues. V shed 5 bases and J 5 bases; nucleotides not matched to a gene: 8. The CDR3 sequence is CASSQGWDRGQDTQYF. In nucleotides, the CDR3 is TGTGCCAGCAGCCAGGGGTGGGACAGGGGGCAAGATACGCAGTATTTT.

CDR3 sequence (DNA): TGTGCCAGCTCACCAGGGACTAGCGGGGGGCAGTTTCTCAGCAATGAGCAGTTCTTC. Translating it yields CASSPGTSGGQFLSNEQFF. V gene TRBV18 combines with J gene TRBJ2-1; 15 bases are shared with TRBD2. With 2 bases clipped from V and 6 bases from J, the junction kept 11 bases outside the gene matches. Germline CDR1 KGHSH, CDR2 LQKENI. The CDR3 spans 19 residues.

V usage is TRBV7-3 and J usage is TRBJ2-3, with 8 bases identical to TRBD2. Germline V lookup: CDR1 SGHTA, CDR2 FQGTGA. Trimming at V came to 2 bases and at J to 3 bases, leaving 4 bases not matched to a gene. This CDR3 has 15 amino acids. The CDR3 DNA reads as TGTGCCAGCAGCTTATCGGGGGGGCCGACAGATACGCAGTATTTT. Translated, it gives CASSLSGGPTDTQYF.

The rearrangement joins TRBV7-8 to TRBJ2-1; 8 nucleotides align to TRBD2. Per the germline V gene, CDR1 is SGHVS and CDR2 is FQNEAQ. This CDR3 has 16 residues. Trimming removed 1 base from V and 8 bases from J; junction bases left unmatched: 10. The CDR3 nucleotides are TGTGCCAGCAGCTTAGGCGGCGCGGGAGGTTGGGATGAGCAGTTCTTC. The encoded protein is CASSLGGAGGWDEQFF.

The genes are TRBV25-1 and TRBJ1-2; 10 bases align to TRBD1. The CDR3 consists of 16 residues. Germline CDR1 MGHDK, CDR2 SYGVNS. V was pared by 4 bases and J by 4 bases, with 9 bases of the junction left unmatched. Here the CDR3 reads CASSVSRTGGAYGYTF. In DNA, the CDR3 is TGTGCCAGCAGTGTAAGCCGGACAGGGGGGGCCTATGGCTACACCTTC.

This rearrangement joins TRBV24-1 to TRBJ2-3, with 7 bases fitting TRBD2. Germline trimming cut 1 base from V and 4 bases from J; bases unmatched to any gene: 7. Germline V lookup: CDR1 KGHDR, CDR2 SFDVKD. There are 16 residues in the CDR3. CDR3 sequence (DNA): TGTGCCACCAGTGATTTCCGCGGGGGAGGGGCAGATACGCAGTATTTT. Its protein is CATSDFRGGGADTQYF.

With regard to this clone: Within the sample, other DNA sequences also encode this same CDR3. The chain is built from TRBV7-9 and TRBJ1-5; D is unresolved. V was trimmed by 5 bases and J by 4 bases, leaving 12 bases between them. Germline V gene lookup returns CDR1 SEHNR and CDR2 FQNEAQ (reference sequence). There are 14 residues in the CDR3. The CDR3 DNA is TGTGCCAGCAGCCGAGGAGGAGGAAATCAGCCCCAGCATTTT. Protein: CASSRGGGNQPQHF.

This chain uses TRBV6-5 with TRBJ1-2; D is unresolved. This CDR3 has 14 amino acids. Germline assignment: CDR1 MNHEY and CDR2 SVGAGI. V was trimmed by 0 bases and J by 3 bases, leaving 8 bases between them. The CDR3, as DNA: TGTGCCAGCAGTTACTCTACAGCCCACTATGGCTACACCTTC. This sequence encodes CASSYSTAHYGYTF.

The CDR3 reads CASSYRGLNTEAFF. CDR3 DNA: TGTGCCAGCAGTTACAGGGGACTGAACACTGAAGCTTTCTTT. The chain carries TRBV6-2 or TRBV6-3 and TRBJ1-1; perhaps TRBD1 as D (5 bases). CDR3 length: 14 amino acids. Germline loops: CDR1 MNHEY, CDR2 SVGEGT. V shed 2 bases and J shed 0 bases, with 7 bases lying between them.

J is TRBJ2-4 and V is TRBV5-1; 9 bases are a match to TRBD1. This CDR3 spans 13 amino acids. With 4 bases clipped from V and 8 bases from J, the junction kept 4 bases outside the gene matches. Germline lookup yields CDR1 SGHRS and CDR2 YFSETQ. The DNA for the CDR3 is TGCGCCAGCAGCGGGGACAGGGCACACATTCAGTACTTC. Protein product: CASSGDRAHIQYF.

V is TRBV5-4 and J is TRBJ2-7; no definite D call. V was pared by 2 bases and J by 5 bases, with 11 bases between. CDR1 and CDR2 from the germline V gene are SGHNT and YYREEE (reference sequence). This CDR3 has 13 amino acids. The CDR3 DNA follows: TGTGCCAGCAGCTTATTATCGGTGGACGAGCAGTACTTC. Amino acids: CASSLLSVDEQYF. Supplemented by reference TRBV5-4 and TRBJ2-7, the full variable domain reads ETGVTQSPTHLIKTRGQQVTLRCSSQSGHNTVSWYQQALGQGPQFIFQYYREEENGRGNFPPRFSGLQFPNYSSELNVNALELDDSALYLCASSLLSVDEQYFGPGTRLTVT.